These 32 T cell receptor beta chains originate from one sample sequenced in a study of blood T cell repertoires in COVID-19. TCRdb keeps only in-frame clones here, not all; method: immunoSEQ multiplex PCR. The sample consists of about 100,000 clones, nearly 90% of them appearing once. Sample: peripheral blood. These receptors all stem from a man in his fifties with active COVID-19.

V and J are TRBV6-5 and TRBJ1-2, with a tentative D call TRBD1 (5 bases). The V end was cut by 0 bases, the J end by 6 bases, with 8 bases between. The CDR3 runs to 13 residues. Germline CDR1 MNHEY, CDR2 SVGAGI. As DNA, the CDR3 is TGTGCCAGCAGTTACTCGGGGCTCGATGGCTACACCTTC. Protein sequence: CASSYSGLDGYTF.

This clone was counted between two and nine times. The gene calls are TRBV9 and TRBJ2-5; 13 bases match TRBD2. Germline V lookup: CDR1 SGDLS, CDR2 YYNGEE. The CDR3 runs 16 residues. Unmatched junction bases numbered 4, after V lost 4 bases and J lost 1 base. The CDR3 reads CASSPGLAGVQETQYF. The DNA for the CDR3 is TGTGCCAGCAGCCCCGGACTAGCGGGGGTCCAAGAGACCCAGTACTTC.

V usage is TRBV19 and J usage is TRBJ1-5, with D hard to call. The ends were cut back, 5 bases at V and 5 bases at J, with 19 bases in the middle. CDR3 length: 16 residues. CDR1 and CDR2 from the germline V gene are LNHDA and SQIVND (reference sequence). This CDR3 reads CASSGPRRGLDQPQHF. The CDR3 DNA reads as TGTGCCAGTAGTGGCCCGCGGCGAGGGCTTGATCAGCCCCAGCATTTT. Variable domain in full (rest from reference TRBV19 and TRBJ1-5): DGGITQSPKYLFRKEGQNVTLSCEQNLNHDAMYWYRQDPGQGLRLIYYSQIVNDFQKGDIAEGYSVSREKKESFPLTVTSAQKNPTAFYLCASSGPRRGLDQPQHFGDGTRLSIL.

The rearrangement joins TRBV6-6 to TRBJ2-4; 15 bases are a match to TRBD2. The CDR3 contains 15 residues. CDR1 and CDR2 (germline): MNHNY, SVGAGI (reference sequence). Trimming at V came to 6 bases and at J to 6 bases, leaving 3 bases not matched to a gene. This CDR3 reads CASSRTSGGVNIQYF. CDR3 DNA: TGTGCCAGCAGCCGGACTAGCGGGGGGGTAAACATTCAGTACTTC.

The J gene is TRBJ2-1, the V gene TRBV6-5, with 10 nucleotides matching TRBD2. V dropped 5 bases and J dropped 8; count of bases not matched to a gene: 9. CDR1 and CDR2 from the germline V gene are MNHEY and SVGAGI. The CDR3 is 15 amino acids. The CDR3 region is CASSPLSGGAHEQFF. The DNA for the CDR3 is TGTGCCAGCAGTCCCCTGAGCGGGGGGGCGCATGAGCAGTTCTTC.

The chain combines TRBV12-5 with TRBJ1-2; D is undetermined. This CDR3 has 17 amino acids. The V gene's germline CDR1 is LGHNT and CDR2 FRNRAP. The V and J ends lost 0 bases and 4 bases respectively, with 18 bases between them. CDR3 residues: CASGLVDRTAGPYGYTF. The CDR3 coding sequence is TGTGCTAGTGGTTTGGTAGATCGGACTGCTGGCCCCTATGGCTACACCTTC.

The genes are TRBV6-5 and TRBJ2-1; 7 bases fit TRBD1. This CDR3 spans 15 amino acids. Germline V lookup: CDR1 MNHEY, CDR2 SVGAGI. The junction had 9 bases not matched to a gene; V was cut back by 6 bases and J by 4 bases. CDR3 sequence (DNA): TGTGCCAGCAGCGACAGGGCCCAGAGGTACAATGAGCAGTTCTTC. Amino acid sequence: CASSDRAQRYNEQFF.

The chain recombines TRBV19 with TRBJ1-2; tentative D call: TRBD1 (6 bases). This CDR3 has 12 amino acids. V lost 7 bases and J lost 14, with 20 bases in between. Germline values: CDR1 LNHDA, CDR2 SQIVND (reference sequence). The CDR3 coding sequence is TGTGCCAGTACCCCCCCATCAGGGGTTAGAACCTTC. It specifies CASTPPSGVRTF.

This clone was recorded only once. CDR3 sequence reads: CASSPREAYEQYF. CDR3 nucleotide sequence: TGTGCCAGCAGCCCCCGGGAGGCCTACGAGCAGTACTTC. V is TRBV7-2 and J is TRBJ2-7, with 7 bases aligning to TRBD2. This CDR3 has 13 residues. V lost 5 bases, J lost 2 bases, and 3 bases stayed unmatched. Germline V gene sequence: CDR1 SGHTA, CDR2 FQGNSA.

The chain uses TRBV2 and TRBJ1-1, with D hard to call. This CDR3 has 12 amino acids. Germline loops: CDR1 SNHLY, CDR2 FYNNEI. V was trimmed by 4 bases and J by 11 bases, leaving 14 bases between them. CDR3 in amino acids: CASSATLRRAFF. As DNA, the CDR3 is TGTGCCAGCAGTGCAACGCTCAGGAGGGCTTTCTTT.

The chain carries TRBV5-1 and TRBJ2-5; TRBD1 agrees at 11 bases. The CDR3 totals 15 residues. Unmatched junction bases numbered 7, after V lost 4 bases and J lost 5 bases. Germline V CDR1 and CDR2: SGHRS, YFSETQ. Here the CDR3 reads CASSRGTGGRETQYF. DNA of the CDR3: TGCGCCAGCAGCCGAGGGACAGGGGGGCGGGAGACCCAGTACTTC.

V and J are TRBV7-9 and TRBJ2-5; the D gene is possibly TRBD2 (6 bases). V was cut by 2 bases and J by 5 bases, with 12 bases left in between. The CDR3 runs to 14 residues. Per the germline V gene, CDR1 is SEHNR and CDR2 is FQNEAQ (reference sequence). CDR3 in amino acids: CASSLCPGRETQYF. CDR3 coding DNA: TGTGCCAGCAGCTTATGTCCAGGGAGGGAGACCCAGTACTTC. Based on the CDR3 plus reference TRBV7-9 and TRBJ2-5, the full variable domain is DTGVSQNPRHKITKRGQNVTFRCDPISEHNRLYWYRQTLGQGPEFLTYFQNEAQLEKSRLLSDRFSAERPKGSFSTLEIQRTEQGDSAMYLCASSLCPGRETQYFGPGTRLLVL.

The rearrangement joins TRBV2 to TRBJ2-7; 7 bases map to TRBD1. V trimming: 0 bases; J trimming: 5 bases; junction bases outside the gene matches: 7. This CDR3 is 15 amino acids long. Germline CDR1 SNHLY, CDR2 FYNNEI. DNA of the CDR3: TGTGCCAGCAGTGAAGCCGAGGGACAGTTGAACGAGCAGTACTTC. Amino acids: CASSEAEGQLNEQYF.

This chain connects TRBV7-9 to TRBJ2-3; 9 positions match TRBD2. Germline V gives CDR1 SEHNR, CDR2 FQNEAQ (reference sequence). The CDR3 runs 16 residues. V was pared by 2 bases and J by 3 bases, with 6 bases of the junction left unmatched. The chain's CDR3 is CASSLRRGGETDTQYF. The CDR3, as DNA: TGTGCCAGCAGCTTACGGCGGGGGGGTGAGACAGATACGCAGTATTTT.

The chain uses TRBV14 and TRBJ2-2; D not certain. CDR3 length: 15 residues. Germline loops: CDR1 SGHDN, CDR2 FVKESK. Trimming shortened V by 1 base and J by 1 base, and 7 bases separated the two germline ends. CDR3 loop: CASSQGSQNTGELFF. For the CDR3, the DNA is TGTGCCAGCAGCCAAGGGTCACAGAACACCGGGGAGCTGTTTTTT.

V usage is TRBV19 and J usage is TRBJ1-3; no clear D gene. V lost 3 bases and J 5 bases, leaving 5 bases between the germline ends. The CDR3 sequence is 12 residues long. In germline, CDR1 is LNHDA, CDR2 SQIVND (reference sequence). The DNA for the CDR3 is TGTGCCAGTAGTATTTGGCGAAACACCATATATTTT. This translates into CASSIWRNTIYF.

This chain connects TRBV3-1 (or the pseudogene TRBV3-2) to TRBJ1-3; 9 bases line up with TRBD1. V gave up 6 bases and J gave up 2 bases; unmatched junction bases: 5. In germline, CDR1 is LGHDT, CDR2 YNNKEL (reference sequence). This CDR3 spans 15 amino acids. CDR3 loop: CASSQTGGTGNTIYF. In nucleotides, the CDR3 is TGTGCCAGCAGTCAAACAGGGGGCACTGGAAACACCATATATTTT.

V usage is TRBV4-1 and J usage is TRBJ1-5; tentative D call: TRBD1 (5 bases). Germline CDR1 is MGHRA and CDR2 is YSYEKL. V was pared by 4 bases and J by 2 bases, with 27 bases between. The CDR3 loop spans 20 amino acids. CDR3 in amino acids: CASSRPGNQDTLQGNQPQHF. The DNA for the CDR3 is TGCGCCAGCAGCCGCCCAGGTAATCAGGACACCCTCCAGGGCAATCAGCCCCAGCATTTT.

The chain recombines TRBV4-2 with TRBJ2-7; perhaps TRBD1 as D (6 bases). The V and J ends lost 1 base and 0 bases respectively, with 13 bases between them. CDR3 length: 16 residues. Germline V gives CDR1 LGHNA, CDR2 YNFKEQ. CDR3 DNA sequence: TGTGCCAGCAGCCAAGGGACAGCACTCACCTCCTACGAGCAGTACTTC. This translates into CASSQGTALTSYEQYF.

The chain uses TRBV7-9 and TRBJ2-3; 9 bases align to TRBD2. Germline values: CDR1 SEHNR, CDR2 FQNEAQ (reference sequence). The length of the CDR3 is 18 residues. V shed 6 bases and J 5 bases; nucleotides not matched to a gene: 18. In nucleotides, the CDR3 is TGTGCCAGCAGTTACCCTCCCTTGGGGCGGGGGGGCGGAGATACGCAGTATTTT. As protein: CASSYPPLGRGGGDTQYF.

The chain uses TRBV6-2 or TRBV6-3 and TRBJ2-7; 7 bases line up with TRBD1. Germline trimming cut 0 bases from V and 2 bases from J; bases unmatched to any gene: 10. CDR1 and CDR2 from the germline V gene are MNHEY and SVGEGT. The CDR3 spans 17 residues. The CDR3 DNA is TGTGCCAGCAGTTACTCGATTTGGAACAGGGGAACCTACGAGCAGTACTTC. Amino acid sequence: CASSYSIWNRGTYEQYF.

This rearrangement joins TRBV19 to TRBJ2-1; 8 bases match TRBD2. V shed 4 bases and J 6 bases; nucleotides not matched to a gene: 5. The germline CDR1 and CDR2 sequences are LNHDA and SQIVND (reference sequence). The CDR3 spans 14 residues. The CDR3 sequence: CASSSGGPPNEQFF. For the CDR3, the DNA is TGTGCCAGTAGTAGCGGGGGGCCCCCCAATGAGCAGTTCTTC. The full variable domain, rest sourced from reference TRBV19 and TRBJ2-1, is DGGITQSPKYLFRKEGQNVTLSCEQNLNHDAMYWYRQDPGQGLRLIYYSQIVNDFQKGDIAEGYSVSREKKESFPLTVTSAQKNPTAFYLCASSSGGPPNEQFFGPGTRLTVL.

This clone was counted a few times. The CDR3 DNA reads TGTGCCATCAGATCTCCGGGGGGGGTAAACACCTACGAGCAGTACTTC. Translated: CAIRSPGGVNTYEQYF. The rearrangement uses TRBV10-3 and TRBJ2-7; 8 nucleotides match TRBD2. The CDR3 loop spans 16 amino acids. Per germline, CDR1 ENHRY and CDR2 SYGVKD. Trimming cost V 6 bases and J 2 bases; bases outside gene matches: 12.

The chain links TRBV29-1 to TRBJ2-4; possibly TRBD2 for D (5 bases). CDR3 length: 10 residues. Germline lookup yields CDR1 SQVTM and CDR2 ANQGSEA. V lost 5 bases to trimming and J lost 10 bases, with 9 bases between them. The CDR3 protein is CSVRSGIQYF. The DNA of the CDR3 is TGCAGCGTTCGGTCGGGGATTCAGTACTTC.

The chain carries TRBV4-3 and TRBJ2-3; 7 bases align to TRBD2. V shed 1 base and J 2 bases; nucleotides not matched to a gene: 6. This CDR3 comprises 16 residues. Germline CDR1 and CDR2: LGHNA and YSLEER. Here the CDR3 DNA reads TGCGCCAGCAGCCAAGCCGGGACTACTTACACAGATACGCAGTATTTT. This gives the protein CASSQAGTTYTDTQYF.

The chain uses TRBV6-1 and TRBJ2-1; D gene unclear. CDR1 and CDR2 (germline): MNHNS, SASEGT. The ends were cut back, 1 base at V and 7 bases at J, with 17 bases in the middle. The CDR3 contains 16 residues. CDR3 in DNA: TGTGCCAGCAGTGAAGTCGGCAGCTACAGTCGAAATGAGCAGTTCTTC. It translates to CASSEVGSYSRNEQFF.

CDR3 amino acids: CSVDGGAGGRADTQYF. CDR3 DNA sequence: TGCAGCGTTGATGGCGGGGCAGGGGGCAGGGCAGATACGCAGTATTTT. V usage is TRBV29-1 and J usage is TRBJ2-3; 8 positions match TRBD1. Germline V gives CDR1 SQVTM, CDR2 ANQGSEA. After removal of 3 bases from V and 4 bases from J, the junction contained 12 bases not matched to a gene. CDR3 length equals 16 residues.

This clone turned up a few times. CDR3 nucleotide sequence: TGTGCCAGCAGTTACTCTCAGGGGGATGAAAAACTGTTTTTT. Amino acid sequence: CASSYSQGDEKLFF. V is TRBV6-5 and J is TRBJ1-4; 7 bases match TRBD1. CDR1 MNHEY and CDR2 SVGAGI come from the germline V gene. The CDR3 extends over 14 amino acids. J gave up 6 bases and V 0 bases, and 1 base lay outside the gene matches.

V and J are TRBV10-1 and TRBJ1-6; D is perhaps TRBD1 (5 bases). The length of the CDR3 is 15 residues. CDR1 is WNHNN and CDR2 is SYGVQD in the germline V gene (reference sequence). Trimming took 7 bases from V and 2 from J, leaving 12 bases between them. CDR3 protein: CASTLGGAYNSPLHF. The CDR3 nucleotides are TGCGCCAGCACCCTGGGGGGGGCCTATAATTCACCCCTCCACTTT.

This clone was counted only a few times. CDR3 region: CASILGASGQVEQYF. As DNA, the CDR3 is TGTGCCAGCATCCTTGGGGCTAGCGGGCAGGTCGAGCAGTACTTC. The chain recombines TRBV2 with TRBJ2-7; 8 nucleotides line up with TRBD2. V gave up 7 bases and J gave up 6 bases; unmatched junction bases: 14. The germline V gene has CDR1 SNHLY and CDR2 FYNNEI. The CDR3 contains 15 residues.

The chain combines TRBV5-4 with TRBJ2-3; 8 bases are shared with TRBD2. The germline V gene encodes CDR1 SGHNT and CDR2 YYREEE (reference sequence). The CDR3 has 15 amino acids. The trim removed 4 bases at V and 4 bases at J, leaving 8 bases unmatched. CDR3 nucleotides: TGTGCCAGCAGCGCCGCGGGACTAGACGCAGATACGCAGTATTTT. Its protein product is CASSAAGLDADTQYF.

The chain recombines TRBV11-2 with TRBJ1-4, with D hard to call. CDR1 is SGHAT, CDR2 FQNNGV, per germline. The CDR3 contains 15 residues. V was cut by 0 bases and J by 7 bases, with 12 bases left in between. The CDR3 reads CASSLDGAKGEKLFF. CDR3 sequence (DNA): TGTGCCAGCAGCTTAGACGGAGCCAAAGGTGAAAAACTGTTTTTT. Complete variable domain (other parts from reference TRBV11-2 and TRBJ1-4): EAGVAQSPRYKIIEKRQSVAFWCNPISGHATLYWYQQILGQGPKLLIQFQNNGVVDDSQLPKDRFSAERLKGVDSTLKIQPAKLEDSAVYLCASSLDGAKGEKLFFGSGTQLSVL.